What follows describes a single T cell receptor (beta chain). The sample comes from a study of blood T cell repertoires in COVID-19. The CDR3 has 15 amino acids. CDR1 MNHEY and CDR2 SMNVEV come from the germline V gene (reference sequence). V dropped 1 base and J dropped 8; count of bases not matched to a gene: 7. TCRdb keeps only in-frame clones here, not all; method: immunoSEQ multiplex PCR. The profile shows about 210,000 clones, 84% of them singletons. The receptor's source is a man between 40 and 49 years old who had recovered from COVID-19. V usage is TRBV27 and J usage is TRBJ2-1; 8 nucleotides match TRBD2. The specimen was peripheral blood. CDR3 sequence reads: CASSLLRGGPHEQFF. CDR3 coding DNA: TGTGCCAGCAGTTTATTACGGGGGGGCCCTCATGAGCAGTTCTTC.